A single sample gave rise to the 18 T cell receptor beta chains below, sequenced in a study of spatial heterogeneity in lung cancer. Time point here: sample taken at primary tumor resection. Each CDR3 protein gets one entry after TCRdb re-called the 5' RACE reads with MiXCR. Here the sample spans about 100,000 distinct CDR3 sequences, around 4.3% being singletons. Study results and limitations: Higher tumor mutation counts went along with higher counts of expanded intratumoral alpha and beta TCRs.

These receptors lack a known antigen. Sequencing used lung tumor tissue, obtained at surgery. Every receptor here comes from a male donor with early-stage non-small cell lung cancer.

This clonotype was detected many times. V and J are TRBV28 and TRBJ1-2, with 8 bases that match TRBD1. The CDR3 runs 13 residues. The trim removed 5 bases at V and 3 bases at J, leaving 2 bases unmatched. The germline CDR1 and CDR2 sequences are MDHEN and SYDVKM. The CDR3 here is CASSRTGYYGYTF. CDR3 DNA: TGTGCCAGCAGTCGGACAGGGTACTATGGCTACACCTTC.

This clonotype came up a few times. This chain joins TRBV6-5 and TRBJ2-1; D assignment may be TRBD1 or TRBD2 (5 bases each). This CDR3 has 17 amino acids. Germline V gives CDR1 MNHEY, CDR2 SVGAGI. The V end lost 5 bases, the J end lost 4 bases, and 21 bases lay between the germline ends. For the CDR3, the DNA is TGTGCCAGCAGTCCGGAGGAGGTCTGGGGCCAATACAATGAGCAGTTCTTC. Translated, it gives CASSPEEVWGQYNEQFF.

This clonotype was counted at least ten times. The CDR3: CASSHGTPEKLFF. The CDR3 region has the DNA TGTGCCAGCAGCCACGGGACACCTGAAAAACTGTTTTTT. The chain joins TRBV3-1 to TRBJ1-4, with a weak D call TRBD1 (6 bases). The CDR3 loop spans 13 amino acids. Trimming removed 3 bases at V and 7 bases at J, with 9 bases between. Germline CDR1 and CDR2: LGHDT and YNNKEL (reference sequence).

The genes are TRBV29-1 and TRBJ2-5, with 7 bases lining up with TRBD2. The CDR3 totals 13 residues. Looked up from germline, CDR1 is SQVTM and CDR2 is ANQGSEA. V shed 0 bases, J shed 4 bases, and the junction held 2 bases outside the gene matches. The chain's CDR3 is CSVEEVAGETQYF. CDR3 bases: TGCAGCGTTGAAGAGGTAGCGGGAGAGACCCAGTACTTC. Looking up the rest from reference TRBV29-1 and TRBJ2-5 gives the full variable domain: SAVISQKPSRDICQRGTSLTIQCQVDSQVTMMFWYRQQPGQSLTLIATANQGSEATYESGFVIDKFPISRPNLTFSTLTVSNMSPEDSSIYLCSVEEVAGETQYFGPGTRLLVL.

This clonotype was recorded at least ten times. The chain carries TRBV6-1 and TRBJ2-2; D remains unclear. The CDR3 runs 15 residues. CDR1 and CDR2 (germline): MNHNS, SASEGT. Deletions cut 1 base from V and 1 base from J, with 7 bases between. The DNA of the CDR3 is TGTGCCAGCAGTGAAGGGCTCGTGAACACCGGGGAGCTGTTTTTT. It codes for CASSEGLVNTGELFF.

This clonotype came up many times. This chain joins TRBV9 and TRBJ2-1; D perhaps matches TRBD1 (5 bases). The CDR3 loop spans 16 amino acids. Germline lookup yields CDR1 SGDLS and CDR2 YYNGEE. V was pared by 4 bases and J by 8 bases, with 22 bases between. CDR3 region: CASSLGIGELLDEQFF. As DNA, the CDR3 is TGTGCCAGCAGCTTAGGAATAGGGGAACTTCTGGATGAGCAGTTCTTC.

This clonotype was recorded at least ten times. The chain carries TRBV4-1 and TRBJ2-7; D may be TRBD2 (6 bases). In germline, CDR1 is MGHRA, CDR2 YSYEKL. The ends were cut back, 4 bases at V and 3 bases at J, with 19 bases in the middle. The CDR3 is made up of 16 amino acids. The CDR3 DNA is TGCGCCAGCAGCCCCCCACCGGGACTTACTTACTACGAGCAGTACTTC. Its protein is CASSPPPGLTYYEQYF.

This clonotype was seen ten or more times. The chain uses TRBV20-1 and TRBJ1-5; D is possibly TRBD1 (5 bases). V lost 2 bases and J lost 2, with 19 bases in between. Per germline, CDR1 DFQATT and CDR2 SNEGSKA (reference sequence). The CDR3 is 17 residues long. CDR3: CSARRRRGSDGNQPQHF. CDR3 bases: TGCAGTGCTAGACGGAGACGGGGGTCAGACGGCAATCAGCCCCAGCATTTT.

This clonotype was detected a few times. J is TRBJ1-5 and V is TRBV10-2; no clear D. Germline CDR1 reads WSHSY; CDR2 reads SAAADI. This CDR3 has 13 residues. Trimming removed 2 bases at V and 9 bases at J, with 11 bases between. CDR3 nucleotides: TGCGCCAGCAGTGAGGGAGAGGTCAGGCCCCAGCATTTT. This gives the protein CASSEGEVRPQHF.

This clonotype was counted many times. This sequence joins TRBV10-3 and TRBJ2-1, with 7 bases identical to TRBD2. This CDR3 is built from 13 residues. V dropped 8 bases and J dropped 8; count of bases not matched to a gene: 9. CDR1 is ENHRY and CDR2 is SYGVKD in the germline V gene. The CDR3 loop is CAIHAGVGYEQFF. CDR3 nucleotides: TGTGCCATCCATGCGGGGGTAGGTTATGAGCAGTTCTTC.

There are many counts of this clonotype. V usage is TRBV6-2 or TRBV6-3 and J usage is TRBJ2-3; tentatively, D is TRBD2 (6 bases). This CDR3 region has 16 residues. Trimming left V 5 bases short and J 5 bases short, with 20 bases between. Per germline, CDR1 MNHEY and CDR2 SVGEGT. CDR3 sequence reads: CASSGSYGSVQDTQYF. CDR3 nucleotide sequence: TGTGCCAGCAGTGGGTCCTACGGGAGTGTGCAAGATACGCAGTATTTT.

This clonotype has a count of ten or more. J is TRBJ1-2 and V is TRBV9; D remains unclear. The CDR3 is 14 residues long. CDR1 is SGDLS and CDR2 is YYNGEE in the germline V gene. V was shortened by 0 bases and J by 4 bases, with 10 bases between the two germline ends. This CDR3 is CASSVDQQSYGYTF. The CDR3 nucleotides are TGTGCCAGCAGCGTAGATCAACAGTCCTATGGCTACACCTTC.

This clonotype was observed many times. The J gene is TRBJ2-3, the V gene TRBV12-3 or TRBV12-4; D ambiguous. This CDR3 has 14 amino acids. The V gene lost 2 bases and the J gene lost 0 bases, with 6 bases spanning the gap. The CDR3 region has the DNA TGTGCCAGCAGTTTATACGCTAGCACAGATACGCAGTATTTT. Translation gives CASSLYASTDTQYF.

With respect to this clonotype: This may stem from a read error, because a much larger clone lies one nucleotide away. The chain uses TRBV15 and TRBJ1-4, with D hard to call. The CDR3 length is 14 residues. Trimming took 5 bases from V and 3 from J, leaving 10 bases between them. CDR1 is LNHNV and CDR2 is YYDKDF in the germline V gene (reference sequence). Here the CDR3 DNA reads TGTGCCACCAGCGAAGGGTTGGCTAATGAAAAACTGTTTTTT. Its translation is CATSEGLANEKLFF.

This clonotype occurred many times. The chain has TRBV10-2 and TRBJ1-1; D is uncertain. Germline loops: CDR1 WSHSY, CDR2 SAAADI. CDR3 length equals 11 residues. The ends were cut back, 9 bases at V and 1 base at J, with 6 bases in the middle. This CDR3 reads CASWGNTEAFF. The CDR3 nucleotides read TGCGCCAGTTGGGGGAACACTGAAGCTTTCTTT.

Many counts were recorded for this clonotype. The CDR3 sequence is CASSPWAGGVYGYTF. CDR3 nucleotide sequence: TGTGCCAGCAGTCCCTGGGCAGGAGGGGTCTATGGCTACACCTTC. The chain is built from TRBV27 and TRBJ1-2, with D possibly being TRBD1 (5 bases). The CDR3 totals 15 residues. In germline, CDR1 is MNHEY, CDR2 SMNVEV (reference sequence). Trimming shortened V by 5 bases and J by 4 bases, and 17 bases separated the two germline ends.

The rearrangement links TRBV21-1 to TRBJ1-1. TRBV21-1 is designated a pseudogene. The CDR3 totals 16 residues. The CDR3 spells CASFWTGGGIPTEAFF. CDR3 bases: TGTGCCAGCTTCTGGACCGGTGGAGGGATCCCAACTGAAGCTTTCTTT.

The V gene is TRBV4-2, the J gene TRBJ2-7; 10 bases fit TRBD1. The trim removed 2 bases at V and 7 bases at J, leaving 11 bases unmatched. The CDR3 has 16 residues. Germline loops: CDR1 LGHNA, CDR2 YNFKEQ. The CDR3 region is CASSQRVGQGVGEQYF. CDR3 bases: TGTGCCAGCAGCCAAAGGGTTGGACAGGGGGTGGGTGAGCAGTACTTC.